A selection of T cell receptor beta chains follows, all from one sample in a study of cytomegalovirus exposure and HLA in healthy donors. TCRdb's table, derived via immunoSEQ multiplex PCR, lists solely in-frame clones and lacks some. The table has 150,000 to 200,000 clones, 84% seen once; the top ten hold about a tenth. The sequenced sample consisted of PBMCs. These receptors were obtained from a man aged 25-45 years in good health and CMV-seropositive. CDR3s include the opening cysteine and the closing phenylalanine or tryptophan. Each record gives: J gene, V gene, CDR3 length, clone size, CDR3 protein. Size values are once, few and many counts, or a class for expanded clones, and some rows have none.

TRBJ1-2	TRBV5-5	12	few	CATMTGTHGYTF
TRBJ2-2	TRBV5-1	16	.	CASSPRTSGTTGELFF
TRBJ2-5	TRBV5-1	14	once	CASSSGTVEETQYF
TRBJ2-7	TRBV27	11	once	CASSPLYEQYF
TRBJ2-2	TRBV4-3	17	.	CASSQEGRAGNTGELFF
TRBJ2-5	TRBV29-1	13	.	CSVARIFQETQYF
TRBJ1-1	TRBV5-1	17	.	CASSLLKTGSMNTEAFF
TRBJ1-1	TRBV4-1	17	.	CASSQVRHRMANTEAFF
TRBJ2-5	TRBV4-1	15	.	CASSQRGLAVETQYF
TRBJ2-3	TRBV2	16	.	CASSGVQGIHTDTQYF
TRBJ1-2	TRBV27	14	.	CASSLWGGADGYTF
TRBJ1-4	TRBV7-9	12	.	CASSDRGGKLFF
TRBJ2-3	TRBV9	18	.	CASSVEQPSGRRWDTQYF
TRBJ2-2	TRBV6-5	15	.	CASSLTGGDTGELFF
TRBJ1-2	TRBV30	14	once	CAWNGRGQLYGYTF
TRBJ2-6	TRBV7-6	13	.	CAGGGRGANVLTF
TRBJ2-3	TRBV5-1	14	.	CASSLGTGDNTQYF
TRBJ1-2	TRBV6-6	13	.	CASSLQLVNGYTF
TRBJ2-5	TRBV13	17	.	CASSGTLASGSQETQYF
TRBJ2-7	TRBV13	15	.	CASSPYQGRAYEQYF
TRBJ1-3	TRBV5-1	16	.	CASSPGTGRSGNTIYF
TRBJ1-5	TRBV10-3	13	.	CAIREEGNQPQHF
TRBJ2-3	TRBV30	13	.	CAWTSGRTDTQYF
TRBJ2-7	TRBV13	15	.	CASSLVGESSYEQYF
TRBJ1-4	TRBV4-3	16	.	CASRLFVGQGNEKLFF
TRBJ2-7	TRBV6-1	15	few	CASRQGPAFILEQYF
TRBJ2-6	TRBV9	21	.	CASSVAWLSNPVRSGANVLTF
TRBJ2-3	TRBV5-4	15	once	CASSLAQPDTDTQYF
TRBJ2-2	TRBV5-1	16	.	CASSFTSRTNTGELFF
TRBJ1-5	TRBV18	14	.	CASSPAGGDQPQHF
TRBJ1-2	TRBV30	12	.	CAWILGAGGYTF
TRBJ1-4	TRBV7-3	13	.	CASSPRQGEKLFF
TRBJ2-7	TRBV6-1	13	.	CASSERQSTEQYF
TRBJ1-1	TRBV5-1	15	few	CASSLEAGMGTEAFF
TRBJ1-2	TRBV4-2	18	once	CASSQDRQGGGTNYGYTF
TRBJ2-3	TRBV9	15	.	CASSGSGTPGDTQYF
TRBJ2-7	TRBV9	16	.	CASSEGLAGGPYEQYF
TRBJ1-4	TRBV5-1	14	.	CASSPDKTGEKLFF
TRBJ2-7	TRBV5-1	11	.	CASSETYEQYF
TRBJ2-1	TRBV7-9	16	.	CASADLAGGAYNEQFF
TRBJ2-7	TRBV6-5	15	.	CASSLARPPSYEQYF
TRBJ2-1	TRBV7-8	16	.	CASSPRGGITYNEQFF
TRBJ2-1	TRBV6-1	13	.	CASSRGGPDEQFF
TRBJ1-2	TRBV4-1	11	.	CASSPSGGYTF
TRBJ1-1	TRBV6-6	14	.	CASSYERGDTEAFF
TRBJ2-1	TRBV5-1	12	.	CASRDTEYEQFF
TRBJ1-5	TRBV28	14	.	CASRGAGVSQPQHF
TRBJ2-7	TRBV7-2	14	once	CASSAHRGHNEQYF
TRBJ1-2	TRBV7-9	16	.	CASSRAPQGNSHGYTF
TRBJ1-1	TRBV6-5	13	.	CASSTHRGTEAFF
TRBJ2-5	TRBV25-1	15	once	CASSDSLNNQETQYF
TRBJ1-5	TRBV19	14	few	CASSIGGRYQPQHF
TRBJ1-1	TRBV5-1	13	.	CASSVRGESEAFF